The 26 T cell receptor beta chains given below trace back to one sample, sequenced in a study of cytomegalovirus exposure and HLA in healthy donors. The primer mix had 60 Vbeta and 13 Jbeta primers. Libraries were prepared by immunoSEQ multiplex PCR; TCRdb keeps only in-frame clonotypes and omits some of them. The sample shows more than 80,000 clones, 55% to 75% of them seen only once. Sequenced sample: PBMCs. These receptors came from a man in his fifties or sixties in good health and CMV-seronegative.

This clone was counted many times. V is TRBV2 and J is TRBJ1-1, with unresolved D. This CDR3 is 13 amino acids long. From germline, CDR1 is SNHLY and CDR2 FYNNEI. V was shortened by 5 bases and J by 8 bases, with 15 bases between the two germline ends. The CDR3 DNA is TGTGCCAGCAGTCAATTCCCGGTCGGGGAAGCTTTCTTT. It is translated as CASSQFPVGEAFF.

This clone has just a few counts. The rearrangement uses TRBV2 and TRBJ1-1, with D uncertain. This CDR3 has 13 residues. Trimming took off 3 bases at V and 5 bases at J, with 10 bases between the two ends. The germline gives CDR1 SNHLY, CDR2 FYNNEI. Here the CDR3 reads CASSDDFSTEAFF. Here the CDR3 DNA reads TGTGCCAGCAGTGATGACTTTAGTACTGAAGCTTTCTTT.

The V gene is TRBV28, the J gene TRBJ1-1, with D perhaps TRBD1 (5 bases). V was clipped by 3 bases and J by 9 bases, with 8 bases between them. The CDR3 sequence is 11 residues long. Germline-derived CDR1 and CDR2 are MDHEN and SYDVKM. CDR3 DNA: TGTGCCAGCAGTTTGGTGGGGCAAGCTTTCTTT. It yields the protein CASSLVGQAFF.

V usage is TRBV29-1 and J usage is TRBJ2-4; TRBD1 agrees at 7 bases. The germline V gene encodes CDR1 SQVTM and CDR2 ANQGSEA. Trimming at V came to 6 bases and at J to 11 bases, leaving 7 bases not matched to a gene. The CDR3 has 11 amino acids. CDR3 nucleotides: TGCAGCGTAAGACAGGGTCTCCTTCAGTACTTC. Translating gives CSVRQGLLQYF.

This clone was counted only a few times. The J gene is TRBJ2-7, the V gene TRBV9, with TRBD2 identical over 8 bases. V dropped 0 bases and J dropped 4; count of bases not matched to a gene: 3. Germline CDR1 is SGDLS and CDR2 is YYNGEE. The CDR3 consists of 14 residues. The CDR3 DNA reads as TGTGCCAGCAGCGTAGGCGGGGGGCCTTACGAGCAGTACTTC. Its protein is CASSVGGGPYEQYF.

The V and J genes are TRBV6-1 and TRBJ1-4, with D possibly matching TRBD1 (5 bases). V lost 5 bases and J lost 6, with 10 bases in between. The CDR3 has 13 residues. Per the germline V gene, CDR1 is MNHNS and CDR2 is SASEGT. In DNA form, the CDR3 reads TGTGCCAGCAGTCTTTTAGGGGATGAAAAACTGTTTTTT. Translating it yields CASSLLGDEKLFF.

This clone was seen a handful of times. Germline and junction disagree at one end, which may indicate a read error. This sequence joins TRBV30 and TRBJ2-3; TRBD1 matches at 8 bases. Germline V gives CDR1 GTSNPN, CDR2 SVGIG (reference sequence). CDR3 length equals 15 residues. Here the CDR3 reads CPKPIQGARPDTQYF. In DNA form, the CDR3 reads TGCCCCAAACCAATCCAGGGGGCGCGCCCAGATACGCAGTATTTT. The entire variable domain, with the rest obtained from reference TRBV30 and TRBJ2-3, is as follows: SQTIHQWPATLVQPVGSPLSLECTVEGTSNPNLYWYRQAAGRGLQLLFYSVGIGQISSEVPQNLSASRPQDRQFILSSKKLLLSDSGFYLCPKPIQGARPDTQYFGPGTRLTVL.

The chain carries TRBV28 and TRBJ2-5, with TRBD1 identical over 7 bases. The CDR3 length is 20 residues. V shed 3 bases, J shed 2 bases, and the junction held 21 bases outside the gene matches. Germline V gene lookup returns CDR1 MDHEN and CDR2 SYDVKM. The CDR3 DNA sequence: TGTGCCAGCAGTTTTATAATTTCTTTGGTGGACAGGATTAAGCAAGAGACCCAGTACTTC. It yields the protein CASSFIISLVDRIKQETQYF. Complete variable domain (other parts from reference TRBV28 and TRBJ2-5): DVKVTQSSRYLVKRTGEKVFLECVQDMDHENMFWYRQDPGLGLRLIYFSYDVKMKEKGDIPEGYSVSREKKERFSLILESASTNQTSMYLCASSFIISLVDRIKQETQYFGPGTRLLVL.

This clone was recorded a few times. The J gene is TRBJ2-4, the V gene TRBV7-9; 12 nucleotides line up with TRBD1. The CDR3 covers 17 residues. Germline V gene sequence: CDR1 SEHNR, CDR2 FQNEAQ (reference sequence). V shed 4 bases, J shed 8 bases, and the junction held 12 bases outside the gene matches. In DNA, the CDR3 is TGTGCCAGCAGCTCGCCCCCCGGGACAGGGGGCAGTGACATTCAGTACTTC. Translated: CASSSPPGTGGSDIQYF. The full variable domain, with the rest looked up from reference TRBV7-9 and TRBJ2-4, is DTGVSQNPRHKITKRGQNVTFRCDPISEHNRLYWYRQTLGQGPEFLTYFQNEAQLEKSRLLSDRFSAERPKGSFSTLEIQRTEQGDSAMYLCASSSPPGTGGSDIQYFGAGTRLSVL.

The V call is TRBV5-6, the J call TRBJ2-3; TRBD1 might be the D (6 bases). Germline lookup yields CDR1 SGHDT and CDR2 YYEEEE. The CDR3 totals 15 residues. Deletions cut 2 bases from V and 4 bases from J, with 14 bases between. This CDR3 reads CASSLGLQGADTQYF. CDR3 coding DNA: TGTGCCAGCAGCTTAGGCCTACAGGGTGCAGATACGCAGTATTTT.

The chain joins TRBV10-2 to TRBJ1-6; 10 bases match TRBD1. The germline V gene encodes CDR1 WSHSY and CDR2 SAAADI. Trimming took 3 bases from V and 9 from J; bases not matched to a gene: 5. The CDR3 totals 15 residues. DNA of the CDR3: TGCGCCAGCAGTGACCGAGGGACAGGGGTTTCACCCCTCCACTTT. This encodes CASSDRGTGVSPLHF.

In its sample, this clone was seen a few times. J is TRBJ1-3 and V is TRBV7-6; D unclear. V gave up 5 bases and J gave up 4 bases, with 15 bases separating them. Per the germline V gene, CDR1 is SGHVS and CDR2 is FNYEAQ. CDR3 size: 15 residues. Here the CDR3 DNA reads TGTGCCAGCAGCACACCGTTAAGGAGCGGAAACACCATATATTTT. Its translation is CASSTPLRSGNTIYF.

The chain recombines TRBV4-1 with TRBJ1-2, with TRBD1 identical over 7 bases. The germline V gene encodes CDR1 MGHRA and CDR2 YSYEKL. The ends lost 0 bases at V and 1 base at J; junction bases unmatched: 11. CDR3 length: 18 residues. The CDR3 loop is CASSQEDRVSPFNYGYTF. The CDR3 DNA is TGCGCCAGCAGCCAAGAAGACAGGGTTTCTCCTTTTAACTATGGCTACACCTTC.

This clone was counted ten times or more. The gene calls are TRBV6-1 and TRBJ2-7; TRBD2 agrees at 8 bases. Germline CDR1 reads MNHNS; CDR2 reads SASEGT. The CDR3 length is 14 residues. Losses at the gene ends were 4 bases for V and 0 bases for J; bases not matched to a gene: 2. In DNA, the CDR3 is TGTGCCAGCAGTGCGCGGGGGGCCTCCTACGAGCAGTACTTC. Its protein is CASSARGASYEQYF.

The chain carries TRBV19 and TRBJ1-5; 9 nucleotides agree with TRBD1. CDR3 length equals 19 residues. Trimming took 2 bases from V and 1 from J; bases not matched to a gene: 12. Germline CDR1 and CDR2: LNHDA and SQIVND (reference sequence). The CDR3 region is CASSIIGTGRGASNQPQHF. The CDR3 DNA follows: TGTGCCAGTAGTATAATAGGGACAGGGCGTGGGGCGAGCAATCAGCCCCAGCATTTT.

This chain links TRBV12-5 with TRBJ2-1; tentative D call: TRBD1 (6 bases). This CDR3 spans 18 amino acids. Per the germline V gene, CDR1 is LGHNT and CDR2 is FRNRAP. V lost 4 bases and J 6 bases, leaving 25 bases between the germline ends. CDR3 region: CASGSSGPGHRVVNEQFF. The CDR3 DNA is TGTGCTAGTGGTTCATCTGGACCGGGACACCGGGTGGTCAATGAGCAGTTCTTC.

By frequency in the sample, this clone is medium-sized. Here the CDR3 DNA reads TGTGCCAGCAGTTACTCAAAGGCAGGGGGACAGCCCCAGCATTTT. Encoded protein: CASSYSKAGGQPQHF. V and J are TRBV6-5 and TRBJ1-5; 7 nucleotides line up with TRBD1. The CDR3 has 15 amino acids. Trimming took 0 bases from V and 7 from J; bases not matched to a gene: 6. Germline loops: CDR1 MNHEY, CDR2 SVGAGI.

This clone was picked up a small number of times. The V gene is TRBV18, the J gene TRBJ2-7; a weak D match, TRBD2 (6 bases). Trimming took off 0 bases at V and 4 bases at J, with 10 bases between the two ends. Germline CDR1 and CDR2: KGHSH and LQKENI. There are 14 residues in the CDR3. The CDR3 coding sequence is TGTGCCAGCTCACCACCGGACGGGGGATACGAGCAGTACTTC. It translates to CASSPPDGGYEQYF.

The V and J genes are TRBV7-6 and TRBJ2-6; D gene ambiguous. The V gene's germline CDR1 is SGHVS and CDR2 FNYEAQ. The CDR3 totals 15 residues. Trimming took 1 base from V and 0 from J, leaving 4 bases between them. The chain's CDR3 is CASSLGISGANVLTF. The CDR3 DNA is TGTGCCAGCAGCTTAGGTATCTCTGGGGCCAACGTCCTGACTTTC.

The rearrangement uses TRBV7-2 and TRBJ2-1; 11 nucleotides agree with TRBD2. The CDR3 consists of 15 residues. V lost 1 base, J lost 6 bases, and 2 bases stayed unmatched. Per the germline V gene, CDR1 is SGHTA and CDR2 is FQGNSA. Here the CDR3 DNA reads TGTGCCAGCAGCTTAGTGCTAGCGGGAGGCAATGAGCAGTTCTTC. Translation gives CASSLVLAGGNEQFF.

This clone was seen more than once but under ten times. This sequence joins TRBV7-9 and TRBJ2-5; 7 positions agree with TRBD2. The J call may be mistaken, given a closer DNA end match to TRBJ2-7. This CDR3 is built from 14 residues. Germline V CDR1 and CDR2: SEHNR, FQNEAQ (reference sequence). CDR3 protein: CASSPRLAPYEQYF. The CDR3 DNA reads TGTGCCAGCAGCCCACGACTAGCCCCCTACGAGCAGTACTTC.

The chain has TRBV5-1 and TRBJ2-5, with 7 bases fitting TRBD1. The J call may be incorrect, as the DNA end agrees better with TRBJ2-7. The V gene's germline CDR1 is SGHRS and CDR2 YFSETQ. This CDR3 region has 13 residues. CDR3 amino acids: CASSSGQTYEQYF. CDR3 DNA sequence: TGCGCCAGCAGCTCGGGACAGACCTACGAGCAGTACTTC.

The rearrangement joins TRBV18 to TRBJ1-5; a possible D gene is TRBD1 (6 bases). CDR1 and CDR2 from the germline V gene are KGHSH and LQKENI. This CDR3 is built from 15 residues. V was trimmed by 4 bases and J by 0 bases, leaving 10 bases between them. CDR3 residues: CASSRDKHSNQPQHF. DNA of the CDR3: TGTGCCAGCTCACGGGACAAGCATAGCAATCAGCCCCAGCATTTT.

This clone has only a few counts. Within the sample, other DNA sequences also encode this same CDR3. V is TRBV11-3 and J is TRBJ2-7, with TRBD2 identical over 11 bases. V lost 1 base to trimming and J lost 3 bases; unmatched junction nucleotides: 5. This CDR3 spans 16 amino acids. Germline V gene data show CDR1 as SGHNT and CDR2 as YENEEA. The CDR3 sequence: CASSLVLAGVGYEQYF. The CDR3 nucleotides read TGTGCCAGCAGCTTAGTACTAGCGGGAGTGGGCTACGAGCAGTACTTC.

This clone has more than one count but fewer than ten. This rearrangement joins TRBV7-8 to TRBJ2-7; 9 bases fit TRBD1. Germline CDR1 is SGHVS and CDR2 is FQNEAQ. This CDR3 is built from 15 residues. Trimming took 4 bases from V and 3 from J; bases not matched to a gene: 7. In DNA, the CDR3 is TGTGCCAGCAGCTACGGGACAGGGCATTACTACGAGCAGTACTTC. Translating it yields CASSYGTGHYYEQYF.

This clone appeared a single time. This rearrangement joins TRBV7-9 to TRBJ2-2; D uncertain. From germline, CDR1 is SEHNR and CDR2 FQNEAQ (reference sequence). This CDR3 comprises 9 residues. Trimming removed 11 bases from V and 7 bases from J, with 5 bases in between. CDR3 in amino acids: CALGGELFF. In DNA form, the CDR3 reads TGTGCCCTAGGCGGGGAGCTGTTTTTT.